Listed here are 14 T cell receptor beta chains from one sample, sequenced in a study of blood T cell repertoires in COVID-19. Clones were read by immunoSEQ multiplex PCR, and TCRdb kept only the in-frame ones, dropping some. Here the sample spans over 350,000 clones, approximately 90% being singletons. Sequenced material: PBMCs or T cells enriched from blood (not recorded which). These receptors were collected from a woman in her 40s who had been exposed to COVID-19.

The gene calls are TRBV10-3 and TRBJ1-2, with unresolved D. Germline V CDR1 and CDR2: ENHRY, SYGVKD. The CDR3 length is 16 residues. Trimming removed 6 bases at V and 6 bases at J, with 23 bases between. CDR3 coding DNA: TGTGCCATCAGCGCCACCCTGGCGGCGAAGGAGGATGGCTACACCTTC. Translated, it gives CAISATLAAKEDGYTF.

The chain employs TRBV6-2 or TRBV6-3 and TRBJ2-3; 8 bases line up with TRBD1. The J segment lost 2 bases and the V segment lost 5 bases, leaving 12 bases of the junction unmatched. CDR1 and CDR2 (germline): MNHEY, SVGEGT. The CDR3 consists of 17 residues. CDR3 sequence: CASSTRRTGRFTDTQYF. Written as DNA, the CDR3 is TGTGCCAGCAGTACCCGTAGGACAGGGAGATTCACAGATACGCAGTATTTT.

This rearrangement joins TRBV7-2 to TRBJ1-2; D gene unclear. Germline V gene sequence: CDR1 SGHTA, CDR2 FQGNSA. This CDR3 spans 13 amino acids. V was cut by 5 bases and J by 0 bases, with 7 bases left in between. The chain's CDR3 is CASSPEANYGYTF. The DNA for the CDR3 is TGTGCCAGCAGCCCAGAGGCTAACTATGGCTACACCTTC. The full variable domain, its missing parts supplied by reference TRBV7-2 and TRBJ1-2, is GAGVSQSPSNKVTEKGKDVELRCDPISGHTALYWYRQSLGQGLEFLIYFQGNSAPDKSGLPSDRFSAERTGGSVSTLTIQRTQQEDSAVYLCASSPEANYGYTFGSGTRLTVV.

The V and J genes are TRBV5-1 and TRBJ1-2, with TRBD1 matching over 7 bases. Per the germline V gene, CDR1 is SGHRS and CDR2 is YFSETQ. The CDR3 contains 14 residues. V lost 0 bases to trimming and J lost 6 bases; unmatched junction nucleotides: 5. Here the CDR3 reads CASSLARGKNGYTF. The CDR3, as DNA: TGCGCCAGCAGCTTGGCCAGGGGGAAGAATGGCTACACCTTC.

The chain has TRBV5-1 and TRBJ1-2, with TRBD1 as a possible D gene (6 bases). This CDR3 is 13 amino acids long. Germline values: CDR1 SGHRS, CDR2 YFSETQ. Between the trimmed V and J ends, which lost 4 bases and 5 bases, there was a span of 12 bases. CDR3 DNA: TGCGCCAGCAGCCCAGACAGGAGGTATGGCTACACCTTC. It encodes CASSPDRRYGYTF.

The rearrangement uses TRBV7-6 and TRBJ2-3, with a possible D match to TRBD2 (6 bases). The V and J ends lost 0 bases and 0 bases respectively, with 10 bases between them. The CDR3 totals 16 residues. Germline CDR1 SGHVS, CDR2 FNYEAQ. CDR3 loop: CASSLAGGVSTDTQYF. CDR3 nucleotides: TGTGCCAGCAGCTTAGCTGGCGGGGTGAGCACAGATACGCAGTATTTT.

This clone occurred once. The chain uses TRBV7-3 and TRBJ2-1, with D unresolved. This CDR3 contains 13 residues. Germline values: CDR1 SGHTA, CDR2 FQGTGA. The ends were cut back, 5 bases at V and 6 bases at J, with 11 bases in the middle. This CDR3 is CASSSLSGNEQFF. The CDR3 DNA reads TGTGCCAGCAGCAGTTTGTCAGGCAATGAGCAGTTCTTC. The full variable domain, in which reference TRBV7-3 and TRBJ2-1 provide the parts outside the CDR3, is GAGVSQTPSNKVTEKGKYVELRCDPISGHTALYWYRQSLGQGPEFLIYFQGTGAADDSGLPNDRFFAVRPEGSVSTLKIQRTERGDSAVYLCASSSLSGNEQFFGPGTRLTVL.

This chain joins TRBV10-1 and TRBJ2-7, with D perhaps TRBD1 (6 bases). The CDR3 extends over 17 amino acids. The germline V gene has CDR1 WNHNN and CDR2 SYGVQD (reference sequence). Trimming stripped 0 bases from V and 3 bases from J, with 18 bases between. As DNA, the CDR3 is TGCGCCAGCAGTGAGTCTAGCAGGGGTTCCGAGTACTACGAGCAGTACTTC. Its protein product is CASSESSRGSEYYEQYF.

The CDR3 region has the DNA TGTGCCAGAAGCTTTAAAACAGGGGGCTATGGCTACACCTTC. This sequence encodes CARSFKTGGYGYTF. J is TRBJ1-2 and V is TRBV5-3; the match to TRBD1 covers 8 bases. TRBV5-3 is treated as an ORF (open reading frame) with a function not yet certain. J lost 4 bases, V lost 2 bases, and 4 bases had no gene match. The CDR3 is 14 amino acids.

This sequence joins TRBV19 and TRBJ1-1, with 8 nucleotides matching TRBD1. CDR1 and CDR2 (germline): LNHDA, SQIVND (reference sequence). CDR3 length: 14 residues. V was pared by 6 bases and J by 6 bases, with 9 bases of the junction left unmatched. CDR3 bases: TGTGCCAGTAGCCCGGACAGGGTCGTCGCTGAAGCTTTCTTT. Translation: CASSPDRVVAEAFF.

In DNA form, the CDR3 reads TGTGCCAGTAGTACTATCCGGGACAGGCACTATGGCTACACCTTC. Encoded protein: CASSTIRDRHYGYTF. This chain links TRBV19 with TRBJ1-2; 8 nucleotides align to TRBD1. This CDR3 region has 15 residues. V dropped 4 bases and J dropped 3; count of bases not matched to a gene: 7. Germline V gene lookup returns CDR1 LNHDA and CDR2 SQIVND (reference sequence).

In its sample, this clone was seen once. The rearrangement joins TRBV27 to TRBJ1-5; no clear D gene. Trimming removed 5 bases at V and 2 bases at J, with 16 bases between. CDR3 size: 16 residues. Looked up from germline, CDR1 is MNHEY and CDR2 is SMNVEV (reference sequence). The CDR3 here is CASSLTVPGGNQPQHF. CDR3 bases: TGTGCCAGCAGTCTTACTGTGCCCGGTGGCAATCAGCCCCAGCATTTT.

This chain connects TRBV29-1 to TRBJ1-2; D is possibly TRBD1 (5 bases). The CDR3 sequence is 14 residues long. Per germline, CDR1 SQVTM and CDR2 ANQGSEA. Trimming took off 7 bases at V and 3 bases at J, with 18 bases between the two ends. The CDR3 DNA follows: TGCAGCGCCAGAAAACAGGTCTGGGACTATGGCTACACCTTC. Translation gives CSARKQVWDYGYTF.

The chain links TRBV2 to TRBJ2-3; 8 nucleotides align to TRBD1. Germline CDR1 is SNHLY and CDR2 is FYNNEI. V lost 0 bases, J lost 6 bases, and 11 bases stayed unmatched. The CDR3 extends over 17 amino acids. The CDR3 bases are TGTGCCAGCAGTGAAGCGCTTCAGGGGGCGGATTCCGATACGCAGTATTTT. This codes for CASSEALQGADSDTQYF.